This T cell receptor beta chain was obtained from a study of T cells in Graves' hyperthyroidism and ophthalmopathy. Study-wide points: Ophthalmopathy was model-predicted a median approximately 6.9 months pre-onset.

Source material for PBMCs was about 10 ml fresh peripheral blood. Trimming cost V 6 bases and J 3 bases, with 9 bases left between them. Germline CDR1 reads MNHNS; CDR2 reads SASEGT. The CDR3 spans 13 residues. It was RNA transcripts that yielded the amplified TCR beta CDR3 regions. HTBI primers drove first-round RT-PCR of the TCR CDR3. TCRdb reprocessed the multiplex PCR reads via MiXCR and lists one record per CDR3 protein. This sample has approximately 260,000 distinct CDR3 sequences, with roughly 15% found just once. Notes on this clonotype: Its specificity is not known.

The TCR originated in a woman aged 50 to 60 with Graves' hyperthyroidism that later progressed to Graves' ophthalmopathy. The chain has TRBV6-1 and TRBJ1-5, with D possibly matching TRBD1 (5 bases). Sequenced sample: blood. CDR3: CASRTAYNQPQHF. CDR3 nucleotides: TGTGCCAGCAGGACAGCCTACAATCAGCCCCAGCATTTT.